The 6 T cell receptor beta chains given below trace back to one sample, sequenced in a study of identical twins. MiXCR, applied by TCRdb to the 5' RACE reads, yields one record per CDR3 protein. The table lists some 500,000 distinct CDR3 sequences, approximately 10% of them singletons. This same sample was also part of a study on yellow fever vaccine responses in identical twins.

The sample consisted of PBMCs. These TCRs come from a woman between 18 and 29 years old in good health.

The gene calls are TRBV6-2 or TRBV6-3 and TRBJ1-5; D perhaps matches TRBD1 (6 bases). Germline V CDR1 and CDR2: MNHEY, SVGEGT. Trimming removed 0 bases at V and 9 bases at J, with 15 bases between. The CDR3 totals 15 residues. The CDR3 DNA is TGTGCCAGCAGTTACTCACAGGGAATCAGAGGGCCCCAGCATTTT. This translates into CASSYSQGIRGPQHF.

The CDR3 loop is CASSLRTSVSYEQYF. The CDR3 DNA is TGTGCCAGCAGCCTCAGGACTAGCGTATCCTACGAGCAGTACTTC. This chain connects TRBV7-2 to TRBJ2-7, with 9 positions matching TRBD2. The V segment lost 5 bases and the J segment 1 base; nucleotides outside the gene matches: 6. Germline V gives CDR1 SGHTA, CDR2 FQGNSA. This CDR3 comprises 15 residues.

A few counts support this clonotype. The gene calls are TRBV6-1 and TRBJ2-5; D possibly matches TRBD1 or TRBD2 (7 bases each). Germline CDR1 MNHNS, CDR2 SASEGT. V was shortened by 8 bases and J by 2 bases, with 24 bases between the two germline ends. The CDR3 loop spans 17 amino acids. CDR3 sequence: CASAQGGEVDQQETQYF. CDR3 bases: TGTGCCAGCGCGCAGGGGGGGGAAGTCGACCAGCAAGAGACCCAGTACTTC.

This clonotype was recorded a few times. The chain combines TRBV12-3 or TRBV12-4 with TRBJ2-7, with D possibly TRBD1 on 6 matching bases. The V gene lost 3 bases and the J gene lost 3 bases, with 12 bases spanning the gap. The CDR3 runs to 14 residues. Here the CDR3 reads CASSFRTAIYEQYF. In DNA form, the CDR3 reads TGTGCCAGCAGTTTCAGGACAGCCATCTACGAGCAGTACTTC.

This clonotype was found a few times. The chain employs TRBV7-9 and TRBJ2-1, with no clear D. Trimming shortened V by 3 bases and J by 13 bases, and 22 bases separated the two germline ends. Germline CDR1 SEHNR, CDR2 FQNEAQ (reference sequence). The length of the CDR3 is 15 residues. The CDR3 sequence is CASSFRTTPQVRQFF. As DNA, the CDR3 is TGTGCCAGCAGCTTTAGAACCACCCCCCAAGTGCGCCAGTTCTTC.

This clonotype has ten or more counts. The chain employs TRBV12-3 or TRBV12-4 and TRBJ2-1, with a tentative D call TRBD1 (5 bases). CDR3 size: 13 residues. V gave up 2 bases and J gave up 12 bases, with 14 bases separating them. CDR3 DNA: TGTGCCAGCAGTTTATCAGGGTCCGGCGGGCAGTTCTTC. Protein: CASSLSGSGGQFF.